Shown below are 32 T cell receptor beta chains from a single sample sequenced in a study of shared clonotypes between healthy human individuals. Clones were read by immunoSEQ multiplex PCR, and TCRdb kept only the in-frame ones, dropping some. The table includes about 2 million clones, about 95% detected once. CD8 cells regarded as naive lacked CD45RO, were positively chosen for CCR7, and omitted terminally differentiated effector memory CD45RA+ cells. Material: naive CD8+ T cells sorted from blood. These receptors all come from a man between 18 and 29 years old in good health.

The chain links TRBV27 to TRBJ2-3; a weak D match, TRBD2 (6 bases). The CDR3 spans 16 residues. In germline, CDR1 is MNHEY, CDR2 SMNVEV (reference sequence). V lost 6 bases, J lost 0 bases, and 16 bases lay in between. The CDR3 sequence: CASSAGTSPSTDTQYF. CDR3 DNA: TGTGCCAGCAGCGCTGGGACTTCCCCTAGCACAGATACGCAGTATTTT.

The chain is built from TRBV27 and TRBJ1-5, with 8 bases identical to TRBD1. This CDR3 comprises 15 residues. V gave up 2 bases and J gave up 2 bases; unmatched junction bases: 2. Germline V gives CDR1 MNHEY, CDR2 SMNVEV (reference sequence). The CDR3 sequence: CASSLLTGGNQPQHF. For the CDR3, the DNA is TGTGCCAGCAGTTTACTGACAGGGGGCAATCAGCCCCAGCATTTT.

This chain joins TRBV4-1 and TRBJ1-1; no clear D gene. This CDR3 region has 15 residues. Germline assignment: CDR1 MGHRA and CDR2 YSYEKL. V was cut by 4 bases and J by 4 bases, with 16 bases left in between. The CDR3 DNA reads TGCGCCAGCAGCCGAGCCGGGGTCAGCGTCACTGAAGCTTTCTTT. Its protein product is CASSRAGVSVTEAFF.

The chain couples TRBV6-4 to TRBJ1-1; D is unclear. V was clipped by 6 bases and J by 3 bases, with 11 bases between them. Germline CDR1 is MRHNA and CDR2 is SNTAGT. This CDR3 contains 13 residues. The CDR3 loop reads CASRAGGDTEAFF. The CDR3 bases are TGTGCCAGCAGAGCTGGCGGGGACACTGAAGCTTTCTTT.

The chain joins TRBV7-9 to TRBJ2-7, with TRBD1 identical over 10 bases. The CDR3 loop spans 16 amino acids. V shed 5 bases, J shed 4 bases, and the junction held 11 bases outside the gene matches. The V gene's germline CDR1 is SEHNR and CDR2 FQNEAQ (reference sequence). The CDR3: CASSQSPGTGVYEQYF. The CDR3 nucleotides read TGTGCCAGCAGCCAAAGCCCCGGGACAGGGGTTTACGAGCAGTACTTC.

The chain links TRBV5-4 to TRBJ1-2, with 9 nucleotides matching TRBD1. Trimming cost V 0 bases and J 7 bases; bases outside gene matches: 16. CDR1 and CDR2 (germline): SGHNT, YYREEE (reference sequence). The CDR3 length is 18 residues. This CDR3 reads CASSLDHNTGTGRGGYTF. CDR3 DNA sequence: TGTGCCAGCAGCTTGGACCATAATACCGGGACAGGGCGCGGTGGCTACACCTTC.

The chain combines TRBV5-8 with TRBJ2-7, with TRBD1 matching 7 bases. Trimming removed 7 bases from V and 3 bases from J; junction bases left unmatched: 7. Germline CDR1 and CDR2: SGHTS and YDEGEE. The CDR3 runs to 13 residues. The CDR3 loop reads CASGWDSFYEQYF. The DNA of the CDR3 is TGTGCCAGCGGATGGGACAGTTTCTACGAGCAGTACTTC.

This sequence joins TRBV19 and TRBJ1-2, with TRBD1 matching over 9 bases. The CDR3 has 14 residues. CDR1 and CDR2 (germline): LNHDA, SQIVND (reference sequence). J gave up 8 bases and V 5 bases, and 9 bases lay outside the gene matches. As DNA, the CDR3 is TGTGCCAGTAGTGCCCGGGACAGGGAGGAGGGCTACACCTTC. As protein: CASSARDREEGYTF.

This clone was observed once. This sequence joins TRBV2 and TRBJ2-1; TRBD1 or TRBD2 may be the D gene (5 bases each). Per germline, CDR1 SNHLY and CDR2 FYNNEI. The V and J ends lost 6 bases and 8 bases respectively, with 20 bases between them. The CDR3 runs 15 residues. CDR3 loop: CASSDPVRVGDEQFF. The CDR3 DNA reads TGTGCCAGCAGCGACCCTGTGCGGGTGGGGGATGAGCAGTTCTTC.

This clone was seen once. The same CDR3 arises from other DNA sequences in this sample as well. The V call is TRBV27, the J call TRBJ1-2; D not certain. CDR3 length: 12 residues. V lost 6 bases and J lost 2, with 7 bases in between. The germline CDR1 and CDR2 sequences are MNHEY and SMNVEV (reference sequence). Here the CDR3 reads CASRAGNYGYTF. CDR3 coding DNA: TGTGCCAGCAGGGCGGGGAACTATGGCTACACCTTC.

DNA of the CDR3: TGTGCCAGCAGTGAAGCGACGGTCAGCTCCTACGAGCAGTACTTC. It specifies CASSEATVSSYEQYF. The chain has TRBV2 and TRBJ2-7; D not certain. V was pared by 0 bases and J by 0 bases, with 9 bases between. The CDR3 covers 15 residues. The germline V gene encodes CDR1 SNHLY and CDR2 FYNNEI.

CDR3 loop: CASSLYGDLGETQYF. The CDR3, as DNA: TGTGCCAGCAGCTTATACGGAGATTTGGGAGAGACCCAGTACTTC. The chain combines TRBV7-9 with TRBJ2-5; D is uncertain. Looked up from germline, CDR1 is SEHNR and CDR2 is FQNEAQ (reference sequence). CDR3 length: 15 amino acids. Trimming took 2 bases from V and 4 from J, leaving 14 bases between them.

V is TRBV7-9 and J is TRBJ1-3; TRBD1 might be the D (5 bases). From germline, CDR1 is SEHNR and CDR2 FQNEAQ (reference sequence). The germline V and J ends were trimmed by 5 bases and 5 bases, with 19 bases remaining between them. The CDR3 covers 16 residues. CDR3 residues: CASSTNIGGNRNTIYF. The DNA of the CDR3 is TGTGCCAGCAGCACCAACATCGGGGGGAATCGAAACACCATATATTTT.

The CDR3 bases are TGTGCCAGCAGCTTGGATGGCCACCCTAACTATGGCTACACCTTC. Protein sequence: CASSLDGHPNYGYTF. The J gene is TRBJ1-2, the V gene TRBV5-5; D remains unclear. CDR1 and CDR2 from the germline V gene are SGHKS and YYEKEE (reference sequence). The CDR3 runs to 15 residues. Trimming removed 0 bases from V and 0 bases from J, with 9 bases in between.

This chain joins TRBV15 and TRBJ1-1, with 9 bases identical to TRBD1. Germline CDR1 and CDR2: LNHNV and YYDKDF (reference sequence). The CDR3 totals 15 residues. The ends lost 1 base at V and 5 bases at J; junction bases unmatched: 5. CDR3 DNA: TGTGCCACCAGCAGAGTGACAGGGGGGATTACTGAAGCTTTCTTT. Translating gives CATSRVTGGITEAFF.

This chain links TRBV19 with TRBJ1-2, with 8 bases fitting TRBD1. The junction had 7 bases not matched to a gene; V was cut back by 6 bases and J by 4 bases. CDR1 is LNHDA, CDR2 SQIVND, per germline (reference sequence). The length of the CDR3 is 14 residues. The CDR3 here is CASSQMTGVYGYTF. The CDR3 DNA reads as TGTGCCAGTAGCCAAATGACAGGGGTCTATGGCTACACCTTC.

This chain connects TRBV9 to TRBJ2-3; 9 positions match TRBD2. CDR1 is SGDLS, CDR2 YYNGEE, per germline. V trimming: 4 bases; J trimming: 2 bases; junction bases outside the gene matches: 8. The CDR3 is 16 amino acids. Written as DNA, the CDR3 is TGTGCCAGCAGCTTATTAGCGGGGGCCTTCACAGATACGCAGTATTTT. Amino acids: CASSLLAGAFTDTQYF. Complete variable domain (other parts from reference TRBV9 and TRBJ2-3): DSGVTQTPKHLITATGQRVTLRCSPRSGDLSVYWYQQSLDQGLQFLIQYYNGEERAKGNILERFSAQQFPDLHSELNLSSLELGDSALYFCASSLLAGAFTDTQYFGPGTRLTVL.

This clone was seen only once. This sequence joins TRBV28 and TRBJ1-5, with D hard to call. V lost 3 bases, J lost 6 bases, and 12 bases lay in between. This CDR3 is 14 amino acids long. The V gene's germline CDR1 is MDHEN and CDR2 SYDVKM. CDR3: CASSLRGRAQPQHF. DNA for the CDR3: TGTGCCAGCAGTTTGCGTGGGAGGGCTCAGCCCCAGCATTTT.

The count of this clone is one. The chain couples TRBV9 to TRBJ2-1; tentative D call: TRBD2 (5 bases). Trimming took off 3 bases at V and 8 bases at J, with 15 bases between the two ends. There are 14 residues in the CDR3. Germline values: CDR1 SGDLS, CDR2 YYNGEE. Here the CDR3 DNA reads TGTGCCAGCAGCGACCCCGGCGGAGCGGATGAGCAGTTCTTC. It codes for CASSDPGGADEQFF. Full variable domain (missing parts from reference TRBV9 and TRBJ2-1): DSGVTQTPKHLITATGQRVTLRCSPRSGDLSVYWYQQSLDQGLQFLIQYYNGEERAKGNILERFSAQQFPDLHSELNLSSLELGDSALYFCASSDPGGADEQFFGPGTRLTVL.

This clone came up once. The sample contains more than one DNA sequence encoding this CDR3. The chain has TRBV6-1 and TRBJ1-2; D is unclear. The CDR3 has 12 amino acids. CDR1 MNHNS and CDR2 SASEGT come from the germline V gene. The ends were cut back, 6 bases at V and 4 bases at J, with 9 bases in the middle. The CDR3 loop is CASRDSLYGYTF. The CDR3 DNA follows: TGTGCCAGCAGGGATTCCCTCTATGGCTACACCTTC.

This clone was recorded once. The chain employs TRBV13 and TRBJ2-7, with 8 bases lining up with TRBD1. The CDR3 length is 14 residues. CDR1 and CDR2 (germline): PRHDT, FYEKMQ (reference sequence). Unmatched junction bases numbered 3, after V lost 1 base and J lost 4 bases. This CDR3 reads CASSLEQGAYEQYF. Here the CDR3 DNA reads TGTGCCAGCAGCTTAGAGCAGGGGGCATACGAGCAGTACTTC.

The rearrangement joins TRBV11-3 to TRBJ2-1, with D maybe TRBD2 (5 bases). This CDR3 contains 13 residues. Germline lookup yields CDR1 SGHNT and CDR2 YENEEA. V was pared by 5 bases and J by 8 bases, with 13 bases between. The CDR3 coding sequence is TGTGCCAGCAGCCCGGACTCCCGGGATGAGCAGTTCTTC. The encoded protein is CASSPDSRDEQFF.

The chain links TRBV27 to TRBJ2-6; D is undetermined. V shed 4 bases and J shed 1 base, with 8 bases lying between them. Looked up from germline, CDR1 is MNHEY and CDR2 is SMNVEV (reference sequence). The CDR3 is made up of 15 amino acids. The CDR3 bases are TGTGCCAGCAGTTCTGAGGTGTCTGGGGCCAACGTCCTGACTTTC. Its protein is CASSSEVSGANVLTF.

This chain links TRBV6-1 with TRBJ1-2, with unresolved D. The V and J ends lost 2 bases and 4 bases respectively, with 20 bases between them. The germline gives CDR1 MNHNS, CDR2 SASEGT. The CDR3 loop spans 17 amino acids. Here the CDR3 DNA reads TGTGCCAGCAGTGAATATCAGGACTTTAGTCCGGCCTATGGCTACACCTTC. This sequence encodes CASSEYQDFSPAYGYTF.

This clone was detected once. The CDR3 coding sequence is TGTGCCAGCAGTTCGGGGGGATGGACCCAGTACTTC. This codes for CASSSGGWTQYF. The chain employs TRBV27 and TRBJ2-5, with 7 bases matching TRBD2. V was pared by 4 bases and J by 7 bases, with 3 bases of the junction left unmatched. Germline V CDR1 and CDR2: MNHEY, SMNVEV (reference sequence). The CDR3 spans 12 residues.

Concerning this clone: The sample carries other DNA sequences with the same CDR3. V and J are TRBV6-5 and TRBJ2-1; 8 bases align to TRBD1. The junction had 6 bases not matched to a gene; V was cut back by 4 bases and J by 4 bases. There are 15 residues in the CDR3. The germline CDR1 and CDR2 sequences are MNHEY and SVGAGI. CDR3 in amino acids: CASSSGQGAYNEQFF. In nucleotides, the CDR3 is TGTGCCAGCAGTTCTGGCCAGGGGGCATACAATGAGCAGTTCTTC.

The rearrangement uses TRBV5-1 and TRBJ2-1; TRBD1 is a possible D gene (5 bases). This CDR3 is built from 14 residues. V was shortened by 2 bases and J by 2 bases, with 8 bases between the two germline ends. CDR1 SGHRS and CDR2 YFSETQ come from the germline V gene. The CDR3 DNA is TGCGCCAGCAGCTTTGCGGACACCTACAATGAGCAGTTCTTC. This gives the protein CASSFADTYNEQFF.

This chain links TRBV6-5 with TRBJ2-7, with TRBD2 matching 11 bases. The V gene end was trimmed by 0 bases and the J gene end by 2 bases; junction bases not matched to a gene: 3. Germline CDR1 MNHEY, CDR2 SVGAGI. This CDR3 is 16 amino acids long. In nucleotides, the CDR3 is TGTGCCAGCAGTTACTCGACTAGCGGGAACCCCTACGAGCAGTACTTC. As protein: CASSYSTSGNPYEQYF.

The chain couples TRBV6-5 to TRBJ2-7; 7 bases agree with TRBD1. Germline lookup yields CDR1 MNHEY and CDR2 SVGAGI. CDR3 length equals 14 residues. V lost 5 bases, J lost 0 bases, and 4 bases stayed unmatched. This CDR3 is CASSPGQSSYEQYF. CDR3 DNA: TGTGCCAGCAGTCCGGGACAGTCCTCCTACGAGCAGTACTTC.

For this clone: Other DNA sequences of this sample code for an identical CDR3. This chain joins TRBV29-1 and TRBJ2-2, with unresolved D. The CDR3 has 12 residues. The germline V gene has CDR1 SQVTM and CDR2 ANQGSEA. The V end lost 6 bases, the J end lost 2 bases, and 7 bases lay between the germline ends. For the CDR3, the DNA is TGCAGCGTAGGGCTCAACACCGGGGAGCTGTTTTTT. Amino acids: CSVGLNTGELFF.

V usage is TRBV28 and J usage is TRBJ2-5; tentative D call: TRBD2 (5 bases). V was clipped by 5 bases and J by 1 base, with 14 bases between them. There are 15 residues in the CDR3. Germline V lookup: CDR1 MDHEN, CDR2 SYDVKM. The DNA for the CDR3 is TGTGCCAGCAGTCCCGGGGTAGGCCTCCAAGAGACCCAGTACTTC. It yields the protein CASSPGVGLQETQYF.

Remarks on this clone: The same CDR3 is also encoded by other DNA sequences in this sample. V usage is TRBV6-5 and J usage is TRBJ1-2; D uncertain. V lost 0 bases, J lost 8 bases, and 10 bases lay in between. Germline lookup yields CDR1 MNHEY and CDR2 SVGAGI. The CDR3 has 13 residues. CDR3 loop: CASSYSEGLGYTF. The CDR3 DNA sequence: TGTGCCAGCAGTTACTCGGAAGGGCTAGGCTACACCTTC.